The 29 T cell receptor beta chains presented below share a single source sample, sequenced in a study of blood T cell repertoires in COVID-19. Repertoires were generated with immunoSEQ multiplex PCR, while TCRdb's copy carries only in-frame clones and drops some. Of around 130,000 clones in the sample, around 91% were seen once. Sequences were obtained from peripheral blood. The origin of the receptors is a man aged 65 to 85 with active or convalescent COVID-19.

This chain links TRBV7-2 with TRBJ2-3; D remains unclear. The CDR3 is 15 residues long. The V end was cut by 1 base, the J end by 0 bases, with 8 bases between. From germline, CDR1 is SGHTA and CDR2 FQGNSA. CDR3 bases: TGTGCCAGCAGCTTAGGACCAGGCAGCACAGATACGCAGTATTTT. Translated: CASSLGPGSTDTQYF.

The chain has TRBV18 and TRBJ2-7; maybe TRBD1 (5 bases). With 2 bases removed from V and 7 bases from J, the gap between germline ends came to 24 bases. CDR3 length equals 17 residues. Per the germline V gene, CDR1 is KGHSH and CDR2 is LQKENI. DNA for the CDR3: TGTGCCAGCTCACCATTACACAGGCCCGGTAGTGGGATGGAGCAGTACTTC. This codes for CASSPLHRPGSGMEQYF.

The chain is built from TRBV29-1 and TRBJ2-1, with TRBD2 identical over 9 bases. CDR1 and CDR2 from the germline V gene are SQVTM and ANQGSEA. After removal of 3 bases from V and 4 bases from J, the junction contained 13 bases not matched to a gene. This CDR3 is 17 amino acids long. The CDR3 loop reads CSVDFPAGGPRYNEQFF. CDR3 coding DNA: TGCAGCGTTGATTTTCCGGCGGGAGGGCCTAGATACAATGAGCAGTTCTTC.

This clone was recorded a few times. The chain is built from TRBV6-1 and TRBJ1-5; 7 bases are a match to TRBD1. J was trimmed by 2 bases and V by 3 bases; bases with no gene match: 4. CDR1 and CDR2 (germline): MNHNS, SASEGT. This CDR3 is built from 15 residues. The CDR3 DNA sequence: TGTGCCAGCAGTGAGACAGGGTGGGGCAATCAGCCCCAGCATTTT. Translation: CASSETGWGNQPQHF.

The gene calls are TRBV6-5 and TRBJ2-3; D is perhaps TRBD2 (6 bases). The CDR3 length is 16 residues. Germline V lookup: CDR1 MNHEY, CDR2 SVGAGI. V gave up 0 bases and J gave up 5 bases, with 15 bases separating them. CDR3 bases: TGTGCCAGCAGTTACTCGACCCTTAGCGGTAGAGATACGCAGTATTTT. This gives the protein CASSYSTLSGRDTQYF.

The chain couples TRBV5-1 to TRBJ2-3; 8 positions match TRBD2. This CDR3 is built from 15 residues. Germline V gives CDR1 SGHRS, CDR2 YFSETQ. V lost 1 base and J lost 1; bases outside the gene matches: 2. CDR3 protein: CASSLYGRGTDTQYF. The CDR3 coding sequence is TGCGCCAGCAGCTTGTACGGGAGGGGCACAGATACGCAGTATTTT.

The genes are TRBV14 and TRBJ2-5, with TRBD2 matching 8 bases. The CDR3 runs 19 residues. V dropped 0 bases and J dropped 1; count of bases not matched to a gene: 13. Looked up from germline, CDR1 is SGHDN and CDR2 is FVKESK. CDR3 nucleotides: TGTGCCAGCAGCCAAGATCGAGCTAGCGGGCTTATACTCCAAGAGACCCAGTACTTC. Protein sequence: CASSQDRASGLILQETQYF.

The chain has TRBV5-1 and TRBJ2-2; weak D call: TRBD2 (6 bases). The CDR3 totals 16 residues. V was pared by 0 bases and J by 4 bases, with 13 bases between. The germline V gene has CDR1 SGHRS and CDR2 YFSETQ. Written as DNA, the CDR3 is TGCGCCAGCAGCTTGGCCGGGGGTTTGGGCACCGGGGAGCTGTTTTTT. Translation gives CASSLAGGLGTGELFF.

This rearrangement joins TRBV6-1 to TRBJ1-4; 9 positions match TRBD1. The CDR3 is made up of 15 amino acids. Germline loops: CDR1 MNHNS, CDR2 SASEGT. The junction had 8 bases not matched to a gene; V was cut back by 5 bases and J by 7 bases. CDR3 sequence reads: CASSRGGQGSEKLFF. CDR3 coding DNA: TGTGCCAGCAGTCGCGGGGGACAGGGAAGTGAAAAACTGTTTTTT.

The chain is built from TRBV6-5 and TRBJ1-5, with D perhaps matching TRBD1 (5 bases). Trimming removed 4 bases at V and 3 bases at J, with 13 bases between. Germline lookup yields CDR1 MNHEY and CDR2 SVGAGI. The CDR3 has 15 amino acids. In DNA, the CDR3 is TGTGCCAGCAGTTCTGGACAACTCCTCAATCAGCCCCAGCATTTT. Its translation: CASSSGQLLNQPQHF.

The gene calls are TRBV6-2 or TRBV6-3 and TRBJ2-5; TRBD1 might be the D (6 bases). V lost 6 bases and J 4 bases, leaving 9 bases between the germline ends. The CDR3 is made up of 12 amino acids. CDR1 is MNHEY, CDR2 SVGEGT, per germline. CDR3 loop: CASSLTGETQYF. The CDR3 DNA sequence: TGTGCCAGCAGCCTGACAGGAGAGACCCAGTACTTC.

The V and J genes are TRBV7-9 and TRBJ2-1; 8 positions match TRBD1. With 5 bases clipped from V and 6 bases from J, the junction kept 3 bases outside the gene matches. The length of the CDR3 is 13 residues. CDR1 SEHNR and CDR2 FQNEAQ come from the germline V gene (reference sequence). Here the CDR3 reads CASSQQGGNEQFF. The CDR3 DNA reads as TGTGCCAGCAGCCAACAGGGGGGCAATGAGCAGTTCTTC.

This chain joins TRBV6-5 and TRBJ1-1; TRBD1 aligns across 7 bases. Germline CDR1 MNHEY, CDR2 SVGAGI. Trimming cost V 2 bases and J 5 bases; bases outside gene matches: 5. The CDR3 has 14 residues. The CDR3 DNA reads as TGTGCCAGCAGTTACGCACACAGGGGAACTGAAGCTTTCTTT. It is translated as CASSYAHRGTEAFF.

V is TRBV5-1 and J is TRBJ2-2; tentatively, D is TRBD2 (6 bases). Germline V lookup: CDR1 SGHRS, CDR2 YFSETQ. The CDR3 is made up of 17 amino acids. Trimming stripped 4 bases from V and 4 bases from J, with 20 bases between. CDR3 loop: CASSVSLKRASTGELFF. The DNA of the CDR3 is TGCGCCAGCAGCGTGAGCCTCAAGCGGGCTTCCACCGGGGAGCTGTTTTTT.

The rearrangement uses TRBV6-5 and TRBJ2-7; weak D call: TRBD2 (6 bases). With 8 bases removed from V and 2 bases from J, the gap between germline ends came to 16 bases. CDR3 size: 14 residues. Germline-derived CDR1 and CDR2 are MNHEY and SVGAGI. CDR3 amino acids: CASAPPGLPYEQYF. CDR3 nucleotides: TGTGCCAGCGCCCCACCGGGACTCCCCTACGAGCAGTACTTC.

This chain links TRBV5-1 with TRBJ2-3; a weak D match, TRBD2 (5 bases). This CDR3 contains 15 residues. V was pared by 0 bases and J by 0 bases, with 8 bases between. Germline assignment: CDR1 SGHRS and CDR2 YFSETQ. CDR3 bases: TGCGCCAGCAGCTTGGTTCCGGGAAGCACAGATACGCAGTATTTT. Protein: CASSLVPGSTDTQYF.

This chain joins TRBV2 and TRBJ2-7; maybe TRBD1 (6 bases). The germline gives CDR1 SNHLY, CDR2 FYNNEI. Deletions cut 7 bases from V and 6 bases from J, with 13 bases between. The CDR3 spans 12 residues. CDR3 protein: CASKQGEGEQYF. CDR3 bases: TGTGCCAGCAAACAGGGCGAGGGCGAGCAGTACTTC.

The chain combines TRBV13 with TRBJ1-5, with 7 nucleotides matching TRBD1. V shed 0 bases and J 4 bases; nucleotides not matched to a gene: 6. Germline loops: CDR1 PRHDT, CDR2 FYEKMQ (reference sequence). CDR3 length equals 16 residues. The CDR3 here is CASSLGRGKSNQPQHF. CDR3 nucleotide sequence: TGTGCCAGCAGCTTAGGCAGGGGGAAAAGTAATCAGCCCCAGCATTTT. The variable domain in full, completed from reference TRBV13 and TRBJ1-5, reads AAGVIQSPRHLIKEKRETATLKCYPIPRHDTVYWYQQGPGQDPQFLISFYEKMQSDKGSIPDRFSAQQFSDYHSELNMSSLELGDSALYFCASSLGRGKSNQPQHFGDGTRLSIL.

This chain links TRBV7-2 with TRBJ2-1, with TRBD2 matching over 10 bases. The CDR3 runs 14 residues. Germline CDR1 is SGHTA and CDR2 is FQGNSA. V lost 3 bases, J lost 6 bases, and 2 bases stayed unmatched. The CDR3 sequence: CASSFPSGSNEQFF. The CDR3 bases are TGTGCCAGCAGCTTCCCTAGCGGGAGCAATGAGCAGTTCTTC. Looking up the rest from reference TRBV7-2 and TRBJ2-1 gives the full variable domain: GAGVSQSPSNKVTEKGKDVELRCDPISGHTALYWYRQSLGQGLEFLIYFQGNSAPDKSGLPSDRFSAERTGGSVSTLTIQRTQQEDSAVYLCASSFPSGSNEQFFGPGTRLTVL.

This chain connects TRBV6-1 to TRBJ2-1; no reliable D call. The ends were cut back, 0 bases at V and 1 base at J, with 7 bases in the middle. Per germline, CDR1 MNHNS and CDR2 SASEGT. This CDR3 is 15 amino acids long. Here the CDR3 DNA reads TGTGCCAGCAGTGAAGCAGAGAGTTCCTACAATGAGCAGTTCTTC. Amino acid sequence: CASSEAESSYNEQFF.

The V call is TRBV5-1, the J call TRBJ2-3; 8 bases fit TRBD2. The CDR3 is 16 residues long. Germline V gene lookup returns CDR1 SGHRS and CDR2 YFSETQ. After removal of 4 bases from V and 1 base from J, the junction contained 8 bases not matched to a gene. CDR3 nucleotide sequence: TGCGCCAGCAGCACTCAGACTAGCGTGGGCACAGATACGCAGTATTTT. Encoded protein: CASSTQTSVGTDTQYF. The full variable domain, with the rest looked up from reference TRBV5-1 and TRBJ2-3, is KAGVTQTPRYLIKTRGQQVTLSCSPISGHRSVSWYQQTPGQGLQFLFEYFSETQRNKGNFPGRFSGRQFSNSRSEMNVSTLELGDSALYLCASSTQTSVGTDTQYFGPGTRLTVL.

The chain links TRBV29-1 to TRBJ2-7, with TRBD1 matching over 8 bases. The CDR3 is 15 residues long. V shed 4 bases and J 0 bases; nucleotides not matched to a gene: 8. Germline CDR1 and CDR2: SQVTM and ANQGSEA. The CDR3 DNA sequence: TGCAGCGTTGCAGACAGGGGTACCAGCTCCTACGAGCAGTACTTC. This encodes CSVADRGTSSYEQYF.

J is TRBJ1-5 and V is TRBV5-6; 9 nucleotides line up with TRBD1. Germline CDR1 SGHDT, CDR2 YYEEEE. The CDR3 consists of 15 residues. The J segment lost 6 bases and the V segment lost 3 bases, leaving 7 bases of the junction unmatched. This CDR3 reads CASSSSGTGPQPQHF. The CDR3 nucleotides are TGTGCCAGCAGCTCATCCGGGACAGGGCCTCAGCCCCAGCATTTT.

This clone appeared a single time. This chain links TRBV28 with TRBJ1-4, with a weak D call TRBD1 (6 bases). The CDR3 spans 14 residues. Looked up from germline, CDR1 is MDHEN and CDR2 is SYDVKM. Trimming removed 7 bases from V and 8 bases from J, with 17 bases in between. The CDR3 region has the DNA TGTGCCAGCACCAACTACAGGGTGGAGGAAAAACTGTTTTTT. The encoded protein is CASTNYRVEEKLFF.

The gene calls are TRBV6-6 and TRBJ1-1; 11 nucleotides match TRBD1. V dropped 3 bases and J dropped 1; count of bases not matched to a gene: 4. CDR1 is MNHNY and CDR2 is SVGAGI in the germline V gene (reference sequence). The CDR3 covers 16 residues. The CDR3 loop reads CASSYFGQGANTEAFF. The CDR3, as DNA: TGTGCCAGCAGTTATTTCGGACAGGGGGCGAACACTGAAGCTTTCTTT.

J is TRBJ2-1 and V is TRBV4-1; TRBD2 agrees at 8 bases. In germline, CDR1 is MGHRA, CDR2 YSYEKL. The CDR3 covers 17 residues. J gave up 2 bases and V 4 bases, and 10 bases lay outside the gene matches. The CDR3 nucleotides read TGCGCCAGCAGCCTCCCGGGGGGGCTAACACCCTACAATGAGCAGTTCTTC. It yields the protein CASSLPGGLTPYNEQFF.

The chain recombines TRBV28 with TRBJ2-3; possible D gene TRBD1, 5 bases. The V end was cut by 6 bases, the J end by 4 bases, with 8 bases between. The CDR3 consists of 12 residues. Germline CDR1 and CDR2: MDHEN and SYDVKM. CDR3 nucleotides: TGTGCCAGCAGCCAGGGCCCAGATACGCAGTATTTT. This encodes CASSQGPDTQYF.

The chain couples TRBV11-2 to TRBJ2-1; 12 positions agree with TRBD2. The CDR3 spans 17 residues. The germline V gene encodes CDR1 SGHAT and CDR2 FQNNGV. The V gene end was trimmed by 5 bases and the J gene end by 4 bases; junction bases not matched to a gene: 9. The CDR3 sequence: CASSPLAGGLSYNEQFF. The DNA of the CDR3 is TGTGCCAGCAGCCCACTAGCGGGAGGACTTTCATACAATGAGCAGTTCTTC.

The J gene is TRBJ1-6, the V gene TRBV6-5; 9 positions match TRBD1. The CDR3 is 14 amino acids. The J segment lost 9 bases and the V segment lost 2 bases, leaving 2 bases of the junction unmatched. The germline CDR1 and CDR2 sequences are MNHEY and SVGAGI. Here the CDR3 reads CASSYGQGSSPLHF. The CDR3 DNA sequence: TGTGCCAGCAGTTACGGACAGGGGAGTTCACCCCTCCACTTT.